Below are 22 T cell receptor beta chains sequenced from a single sample in a study of cytomegalovirus exposure and HLA in healthy donors (TCRdb year 2017). Libraries came from the immunoSEQ multiplex PCR assay. For the multiplex PCR, a mixture combining 60 forward primers for TCR Vbeta segments and 13 reverse primers for TCR Jbeta segments was used. TCRdb took over this immuneACCESS table, retaining in-frame rearrangements with V and J assigned. Such tables are incomplete; in checked studies, under half of the missing clones stem from an unresolved V gene, and the remainder is unexplained. The table for this sample lists about 190,000 clones. Jointly, the top ten make up around 0.95% of the sample. Sequenced sample: PBMCs. The receptor set was obtained from a woman in her 30s in good health and CMV-seropositive.

The gene calls are TRBV14 and TRBJ2-4; 7 positions match TRBD2. This CDR3 has 15 residues. Trimming at V came to 0 bases and at J to 7 bases, leaving 6 bases not matched to a gene. CDR1 and CDR2 (germline): SGHDN, FVKESK. The CDR3 sequence: CASSQDWGGANIQYF. CDR3 nucleotide sequence: TGTGCCAGCAGCCAAGATTGGGGAGGGGCCAACATTCAGTACTTC.

J is TRBJ1-2 and V is TRBV25-1; D unresolved. V was cut by 2 bases and J by 7 bases, with 17 bases left in between. The CDR3 loop spans 15 amino acids. Germline assignment: CDR1 MGHDK and CDR2 SYGVNS. The CDR3 loop reads CASSEPRVPLGGYTF. The CDR3 DNA is TGTGCCAGCAGTGAACCGCGGGTGCCCCTCGGTGGCTACACCTTC.

In DNA, the CDR3 is TGTGCCAGCAGTGAATCAAACAGAGAATATGGCTACACCTTC. Its translation: CASSESNREYGYTF. This chain joins TRBV25-1 and TRBJ1-2; no definite D call. Germline CDR1 MGHDK, CDR2 SYGVNS. V was trimmed by 1 base and J by 5 bases, leaving 11 bases between them. This CDR3 has 14 amino acids.

A remark on this clone: Distinct nucleotide sequences in the sample also encode this CDR3. This chain links TRBV5-1 with TRBJ1-5; D perhaps matches TRBD1 (5 bases). CDR1 is SGHRS, CDR2 YFSETQ, per germline. The V gene lost 4 bases and the J gene lost 3 bases, with 14 bases spanning the gap. CDR3 length equals 15 residues. This chain's CDR3 is CASSPGQSPNQPQHF. The CDR3 coding sequence is TGCGCCAGCAGCCCCGGACAATCCCCCAATCAGCCCCAGCATTTT.

Concerning this clone: Different DNA sequences within this sample yield the same CDR3. The rearrangement uses TRBV6-1 and TRBJ1-1, with D possibly matching TRBD1 (5 bases). V was clipped by 4 bases and J by 1 base, with 7 bases between them. Germline V lookup: CDR1 MNHNS, CDR2 SASEGT. The CDR3 has 13 residues. For the CDR3, the DNA is TGTGCCAGCAGTGCCGACAGGAACACTGAAGCTTTCTTT. Protein sequence: CASSADRNTEAFF.

The chain has TRBV19 and TRBJ2-5; TRBD1 might be the D (6 bases). The assigned J gene may be wrong: the sequence end matches TRBJ2-7 better. Germline V CDR1 and CDR2: LNHDA, SQIVND (reference sequence). The CDR3 is 12 amino acids. The CDR3 loop is CASRGDTYEQYF. The CDR3 region has the DNA TGTGCCAGTAGGGGGGACACCTACGAGCAGTACTTC.

The CDR3 is CAISPEYASTDTQYF. CDR3 in DNA: TGTGCCATCAGCCCCGAGTACGCTAGCACAGATACGCAGTATTTT. The chain links TRBV10-3 to TRBJ2-3, with D hard to call. Germline V gives CDR1 ENHRY, CDR2 SYGVKD. Trimming pared 6 bases from V and 0 bases from J, leaving 13 bases between. The CDR3 contains 15 residues.

V is TRBV4-2 and J is TRBJ1-4; 11 nucleotides line up with TRBD1. The CDR3 totals 15 residues. Germline CDR1 and CDR2: LGHNA and YNFKEQ. Unmatched junction bases numbered 5, after V lost 3 bases and J lost 8 bases. CDR3 coding DNA: TGTGCCAGCAGCCAGCCGGGACAGGGGGAAGAAAAACTGTTTTTT. It specifies CASSQPGQGEEKLFF.

This chain links TRBV7-9 with TRBJ1-1; D perhaps matches TRBD1 (6 bases). The length of the CDR3 is 16 residues. V was shortened by 4 bases and J by 1 base, with 16 bases between the two germline ends. Germline loops: CDR1 SEHNR, CDR2 FQNEAQ (reference sequence). Here the CDR3 reads CASSSLPIQGNTEAFF. The CDR3 DNA is TGTGCCAGCAGCTCCTTACCGATACAGGGGAACACTGAAGCTTTCTTT.

The chain uses TRBV10-2 and TRBJ2-7; no clear D. CDR1 WSHSY and CDR2 SAAADI come from the germline V gene. The CDR3 is 10 amino acids. V was shortened by 8 bases and J by 5 bases, with 7 bases between the two germline ends. Here the CDR3 DNA reads TGCGCCAGCGGTAGAAACGAGCAGTACTTC. Protein sequence: CASGRNEQYF.

The CDR3 loop reads CASSLVYLNTEAFF. The CDR3 DNA reads as TGTGCCAGCAGCTTAGTATATCTGAACACTGAAGCTTTCTTT. The chain couples TRBV13 to TRBJ1-1; D gene uncertain. CDR1 is PRHDT and CDR2 is FYEKMQ in the germline V gene (reference sequence). Trimming left V 1 base short and J 0 bases short, with 6 bases between. This CDR3 is 14 amino acids long.

The J gene is TRBJ2-7, the V gene TRBV19, with TRBD1 matching over 9 bases. The trim removed 6 bases at V and 2 bases at J, leaving 8 bases unmatched. The CDR3 contains 15 residues. Germline CDR1 LNHDA, CDR2 SQIVND (reference sequence). The CDR3 loop is CASSYGTGSTYEQYF. CDR3 DNA sequence: TGTGCCAGTAGCTACGGGACAGGGAGTACCTACGAGCAGTACTTC.

V usage is TRBV11-3 and J usage is TRBJ1-6; the D is unclear. The CDR3 spans 12 residues. Germline-derived CDR1 and CDR2 are SGHNT and YENEEA. V lost 5 bases and J lost 7, with 6 bases in between. CDR3 in DNA: TGTGCCAGCAGCCACGGGAATTCACCCCTCCACTTT. Translating it yields CASSHGNSPLHF.

This chain joins TRBV7-9 and TRBJ1-2; possibly TRBD1 for D (5 bases). V lost 5 bases, J lost 5 bases, and 18 bases lay in between. Germline CDR1 reads SEHNR; CDR2 reads FQNEAQ (reference sequence). This CDR3 is built from 15 residues. The CDR3 loop reads CASSPGGALRYGYTF. The CDR3 DNA sequence: TGTGCCAGCAGCCCGGGTGGGGCCCTTAGATATGGCTACACCTTC. Looking up the rest from reference TRBV7-9 and TRBJ1-2 gives the full variable domain: DTGVSQNPRHKITKRGQNVTFRCDPISEHNRLYWYRQTLGQGPEFLTYFQNEAQLEKSRLLSDRFSAERPKGSFSTLEIQRTEQGDSAMYLCASSPGGALRYGYTFGSGTRLTVV.

The chain is built from TRBV7-6 and TRBJ2-1; D may be TRBD2 (5 bases). This CDR3 is built from 19 residues. V was trimmed by 1 base and J by 0 bases, leaving 19 bases between them. Germline V gene data show CDR1 as SGHVS and CDR2 as FNYEAQ. The CDR3 coding sequence is TGTGCCAGCAGCTTAGGTCTAGCTGTCACTCCCATCTCCTACAATGAGCAGTTCTTC. Translated: CASSLGLAVTPISYNEQFF. The variable domain in full, completed from reference TRBV7-6 and TRBJ2-1, reads GAGVSQSPRYKVTKRGQDVALRCDPISGHVSLYWYRQALGQGPEFLTYFNYEAQQDKSGLPNDRFSAERPEGSISTLTIQRTEQRDSAMYRCASSLGLAVTPISYNEQFFGPGTRLTVL.

The DNA of the CDR3 is TGCAGTGCTAGGAGAGTGGAGACCCAGTACTTC. It encodes CSARRVETQYF. V usage is TRBV20-1 and J usage is TRBJ2-5; D remains ambiguous. In germline, CDR1 is DFQATT, CDR2 SNEGSKA (reference sequence). This CDR3 contains 11 residues. Deletions cut 3 bases from V and 5 bases from J, with 7 bases between.

The chain is built from TRBV27 and TRBJ2-5; D might be TRBD1 (7 bases). CDR1 is MNHEY and CDR2 is SMNVEV in the germline V gene (reference sequence). The CDR3 is 14 amino acids. Trimming left V 1 base short and J 5 bases short, with 11 bases between. The CDR3 nucleotides read TGTGCCAGCAGTTTATTAGCAGGGGGGGAGACCCAGTACTTC. Translating gives CASSLLAGGETQYF.

The chain employs TRBV29-1 and TRBJ1-3; D gene uncertain. This CDR3 spans 14 amino acids. Germline V gene sequence: CDR1 SQVTM, CDR2 ANQGSEA. V dropped 4 bases and J dropped 0 bases, with 10 bases sitting between them. The CDR3 bases are TGCAGCGTTGCACCCTCGCGCTCTGGAAACACCATATATTTT. It yields the protein CSVAPSRSGNTIYF.

J is TRBJ1-1 and V is TRBV13, with D hard to call. This CDR3 comprises 15 residues. The germline gives CDR1 PRHDT, CDR2 FYEKMQ (reference sequence). Trimming removed 1 base at V and 1 base at J, with 10 bases between. CDR3 nucleotides: TGTGCCAGCAGCTTAGCGGGTAGTGCGAACACTGAAGCTTTCTTT. Translating gives CASSLAGSANTEAFF.

The chain uses TRBV7-2 and TRBJ2-5; D perhaps matches TRBD2 (6 bases). In germline, CDR1 is SGHTA, CDR2 FQGNSA. The CDR3 extends over 15 amino acids. V was clipped by 6 bases and J by 5 bases, with 19 bases between them. The DNA for the CDR3 is TGTGCCAGCAGGCCCTCCTGGGGGGAGAAGGAGACCCAGTACTTC. Translation: CASRPSWGEKETQYF.

This sequence joins TRBV18 and TRBJ1-5, with 7 bases fitting TRBD1. Germline V CDR1 and CDR2: KGHSH, LQKENI. The CDR3 has 17 amino acids. V lost 5 bases, J lost 4 bases, and 14 bases stayed unmatched. CDR3 loop: CASSSRPIGGGNQPQHF. The CDR3 DNA follows: TGTGCCAGCTCATCCCGACCTATAGGGGGCGGTAATCAGCCCCAGCATTTT.

The chain combines TRBV7-9 with TRBJ1-2; a weak D match, TRBD1 (5 bases). The CDR3 is 16 residues long. Trimming stripped 4 bases from V and 5 bases from J, with 20 bases between. CDR1 is SEHNR and CDR2 is FQNEAQ in the germline V gene (reference sequence). This CDR3 is CASSSGEQEWRYGYTF. CDR3 bases: TGTGCCAGCAGCTCGGGGGAGCAGGAATGGCGGTATGGCTACACCTTC.